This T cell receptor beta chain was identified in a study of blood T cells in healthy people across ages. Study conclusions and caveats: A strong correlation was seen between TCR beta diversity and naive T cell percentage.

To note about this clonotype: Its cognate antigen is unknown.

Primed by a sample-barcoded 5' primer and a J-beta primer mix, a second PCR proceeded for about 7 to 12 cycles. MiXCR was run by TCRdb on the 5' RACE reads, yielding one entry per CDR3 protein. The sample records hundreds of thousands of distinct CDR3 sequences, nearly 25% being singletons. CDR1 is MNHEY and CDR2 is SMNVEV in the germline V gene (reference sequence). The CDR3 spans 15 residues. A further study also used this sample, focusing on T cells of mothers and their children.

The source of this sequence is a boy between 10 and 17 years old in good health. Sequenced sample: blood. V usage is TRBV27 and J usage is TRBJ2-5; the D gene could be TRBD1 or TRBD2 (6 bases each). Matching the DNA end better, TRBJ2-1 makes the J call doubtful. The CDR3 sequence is CASSLLGGLVYEQFF. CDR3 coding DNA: TGTGCCAGCAGTTTATTAGGGGGACTCGTCTATGAGCAGTTCTTC.